The source of this TCR beta chain is a study of blood T cell repertoires in COVID-19 (dated by TCRdb to between 2020 and 2021). A note on the overall study: Collaborator samples came from the United States, Italy and Spain and covered acute and convalescent phases of COVID-19. The samples were drawn from two sources: the first 160 participants of the ongoing ImmuneRACE study, and 1,000 to 1,500 subjects contributed by 6 global collaborators. The prospective study material was composed of cDNA or gDNA derived from T cells, B-cell-depleted T cells, or PBMCs. Subjects who had been exposed to COVID-19, were actively infected with it, or had recovered from it provided the deeply sampled blood TCRbeta repertoires that made up the dataset. Sample metadata almost always included a de-identified subject ID, COVID-19 status, age in years and sex. Where HLA class I and class II types were available, the types were taken from metadata supplied by the sample provider, not from assay-based typing. The repertoires were made available in a free public database intended to serve as a resource for research on the immune response to SARS-CoV-2. The full study reports these points: How much clinical and demographic metadata was included differed by source and by participant, and the metadata was provided uncurated.

TCRbeta CDR3 regions were amplified from genomic DNA using the immunoSEQ Assay, a bias-controlled multiplex PCR. The original pipeline was this. The number of nucleated cells in each sample was estimated from the amplification of reference gene primers within the assay. Sequence reads were collapsed and filtered to measure the absolute abundance of every unique TCRbeta CDR3 rearrangement. For each sample, productive Simpson clonality was calculated as the square root of Simpson's diversity index over productive rearrangements. TCRdb limited this immuneACCESS table to in-frame rearrangements with V and J called. A share of clones is missing; checked studies link under half to unresolved V genes, and the rest is unexplained. The V and J calls and clone size are taken from that table; D and trimming were inferred from the DNA. The sample contains around 200,000 clones, 75% to 90% of them found a single time. The top ten constitute 10% to 11% of the sample.

The CDR3 sequence holds 13 residues, the cysteine and phenylalanine included. The only DNA kept is the CDR3, 39 bases in frame from the first base. According to the germline V gene (reference sequence), CDR1 reads GTSNPN and CDR2 reads SVGIG. Trimming removed 3 bases from V and 5 bases from J; the gene matches leave 5 bases unexplained. As regards this clone: The antigen this receptor binds is unknown. The input lacks base qualities; no much larger clone sits a single base away.

Whole blood was collected in K2EDTA tubes by collaborating institutions according to the institutions' own protocols. For TCRbeta analysis, collaborator samples were shipped as frozen whole blood, as isolated PBMCs, or as DNA extracted from either sample type. Sample: peripheral blood. The sequence joins TRBV30 to TRBJ1-2, with 8 central nucleotides matching TRBD1. The receptor's source is a human donor with active or convalescent COVID-19. The donor label of this sample is uncertain. The CDR3 in this case is CAWRLQGAYGYTF. The nucleotide sequence reads TGTGCCTGGAGATTGCAGGGGGCGTATGGCTACACCTTC.